The rows below give T cell receptor beta chains drawn from one sample of a study of Tregs in tolerant kidney transplant recipients. Clones were sequenced by immunoSEQ multiplex PCR, and TCRdb holds only the in-frame ones, with some missing. Counted here are roughly 66,000 clones, roughly 90% occurring once; the ten biggest clones make up over 9.5%. This specimen consisted of CD8+ T cells from blood, obtained before the transplant. The receptors come from a human donor who received a combined kidney and bone marrow transplant. Each CDR3 is given with its conserved first and last residue. The D gene is left open where the match is weak.

>TRBV7-2|-|TRBJ2-1
TGTGCCAGCAGCTTATCTTATGAGCAGTTCTTC
CASSLSYEQFF
>TRBV11-2|-|TRBJ1-5
TGTGCCAGCAGCTTAGGTGAGGGTCAGCCCCAGCATTTT
CASSLGEGQPQHF
>TRBV29-1|-|TRBJ1-5
TGCAGCGTCTCCTTAAGGGGGGGGAATCAGCCCCAGCATTTT
CSVSLRGGNQPQHF
>TRBV2|-|TRBJ1-6
TGTGCCAGCAAATCGGGACACAGGGATTCACCCCTCCACTTT
CASKSGHRDSPLHF
>TRBV4-2|TRBD1|TRBJ2-7
TGTGCCAGCAGCCAAGATCTGGGACAGCCCAATACCTACGAGCAGTACTTC
CASSQDLGQPNTYEQYF
>TRBV28|TRBD1|TRBJ2-1
TGTGCCAGCAGTTCGGACAGGGCCGGCGGTGAGCAGTTCTTC
CASSSDRAGGEQFF
>TRBV7-9|TRBD2|TRBJ2-1
TGTGCCAGCAGCTTGGGCGGGAGCTATGAGCAGTTCTTC
CASSLGGSYEQFF
>TRBV5-6|-|TRBJ2-7
TGTGCCAGCAGCTTGGCGTGGAGCTCCTACGAGCAGTACTTC
CASSLAWSSYEQYF
>TRBV19|-|TRBJ2-1
TGTGCCAGTAGCACGACAGGTTACAATGAGCAGTTCTTC
CASSTTGYNEQFF
>TRBV7-2|TRBD1|TRBJ2-7
TGTGCCAGCAGCTTAGCGTTTGGACAGGGGGCGTTTGAGCAGTACTTC
CASSLAFGQGAFEQYF
>TRBV4-2|TRBD1|TRBJ2-7
TGTGCCGTCGGGACAGGCTACGAGCAGTACTTC
CAVGTGYEQYF
>TRBV5-1|-|TRBJ2-5
TGCGCCAGCAGCACCTTACAGGTTACCGAGACCCAGTACTTC
CASSTLQVTETQYF
>TRBV13|TRBD1|TRBJ2-1
TGTGCCAGCAGAGAGTTAGGGGGCGAGCAGTTCTTC
CASRELGGEQFF
>TRBV7-6|-|TRBJ1-2
TGTGCCAGCAGCTTTTCAGGTTATGGCTACACCTTC
CASSFSGYGYTF
>TRBV5-6|-|TRBJ1-2
TGTGCCAGCAGCTTGACAGGGATATTTAGGTATGGCTACACCTTC
CASSLTGIFRYGYTF
>TRBV29-1|TRBD2|TRBJ2-2
TGCAGCGTTGTAGGCGGGGGGAAGAGCGGGGAGCTGTTTTTT
CSVVGGGKSGELFF
>TRBV7-8|TRBD2|TRBJ2-1
TGTGCCAGCAGCTTAGGCTTTAGCGGGGGGGGGTACAATGAGCAGTTCTTC
CASSLGFSGGGYNEQFF
>TRBV11-2|-|TRBJ1-4
TGTGCCAGCAGCTTGGGCAGGTCGCCTAATGAAAAACTGTTTTTT
CASSLGRSPNEKLFF
>TRBV7-3|-|TRBJ1-1
TGTGCCAGCAGTTCCCAGGGTGCCTCGAACACTGAAGCTTTCTTT
CASSSQGASNTEAFF
>TRBV27|-|TRBJ2-7
TGTGCCAGCAGCCGCAAGGCCGGGACAAGAACCTACGAGCAGTACTTC
CASSRKAGTRTYEQYF
>TRBV30|-|TRBJ1-4
TGTGCCTGGAGCGCGCCAGGCTTTTTTAATGAAAAACTGTTTTTT
CAWSAPGFFNEKLFF
>TRBV14|-|TRBJ2-4
TGTGCCAGCAGCCAACAGGAAGACATTCAGTGCTTC
CASSQQEDIQCF
>TRBV30|-|TRBJ2-1
TGTGCCTGGGACAGTAGCCTCTACAATGAGCAGTTCTTC
CAWDSSLYNEQFF
>TRBV11-3|-|TRBJ2-3
TGTGCCAGCAGCTTAGCCGGGACTAGCACAGATACGCAGTATTTT
CASSLAGTSTDTQYF
>TRBV19|TRBD1|TRBJ1-1
TGTGCCAGTAGTATGGGGGGGGACAGGCGCATGAACACTGAAGCTTTCTTT
CASSMGGDRRMNTEAFF
>TRBV7-3|-|TRBJ2-1
TGTGCCAGCAGCTCCGACCGGAGCTCCTACAATGAGCAGTTCTTC
CASSSDRSSYNEQFF
>TRBV27|-|TRBJ1-5
TGTGCCAGCAGTGGGCAGGGGTGGAATCAGCCCCAGCATTTT
CASSGQGWNQPQHF
>TRBV5-4|TRBD2|TRBJ2-3
TGTGCCAGCAGGATTAGACTAGCGGGAGGGTATAGCACAGATACGCAGTATTTT
CASRIRLAGGYSTDTQYF
>TRBV9|TRBD2|TRBJ2-1
TGTGCCAGCAGCGTACCCCCCGGGACTAGCGGATACAATGAGCAGTTCTTC
CASSVPPGTSGYNEQFF
>TRBV6-5|TRBD2|TRBJ2-7
TGTGCCAGCAGTCGGGAAGCGGGGGCCTACGAGCAGTACTTC
CASSREAGAYEQYF